The TCR beta chain under discussion was sequenced for a study of shared clonotypes between healthy human individuals. Study results and caveats: Represented genetic and exposure-history diversity was restricted by having few donors.

Worth noting for this clone: Its antigen is not known.

The authors' processing: Sequence data from immunoSEQ were junction-only and lacked quality scores; consequently, filtering differed. Measured with immunoSEQ multiplex PCR; TCRdb has only the in-frame clones, and not every one. V, J and clone size derive from that table, while D and trimming were established from the DNA sequence. The sample has about 1.1 million clones; about 72% are singletons. Donors comprised healthy HIV-negative adults lacking recent acute infections or vaccinations. This CDR3 has 15 residues. In germline, CDR1 is KGHSH, CDR2 LQKENI. Trimming left V 1 base short and J 0 bases short, with 7 bases between.

Source material: memory CD4+ T cells from PBMCs. Subset noted: CD45RA-negative fraction. The gene calls are TRBV18 and TRBJ1-3; no clear D gene. This clonotype was obtained from a man aged 18 to 30 in good health. Some clones in this sample may be carry-over from other donors' samples. The DNA for the CDR3 is TGTGCCAGCTCACCACAGGGCTACTCTGGAAACACCATATATTTT. This sequence encodes CASSPQGYSGNTIYF.